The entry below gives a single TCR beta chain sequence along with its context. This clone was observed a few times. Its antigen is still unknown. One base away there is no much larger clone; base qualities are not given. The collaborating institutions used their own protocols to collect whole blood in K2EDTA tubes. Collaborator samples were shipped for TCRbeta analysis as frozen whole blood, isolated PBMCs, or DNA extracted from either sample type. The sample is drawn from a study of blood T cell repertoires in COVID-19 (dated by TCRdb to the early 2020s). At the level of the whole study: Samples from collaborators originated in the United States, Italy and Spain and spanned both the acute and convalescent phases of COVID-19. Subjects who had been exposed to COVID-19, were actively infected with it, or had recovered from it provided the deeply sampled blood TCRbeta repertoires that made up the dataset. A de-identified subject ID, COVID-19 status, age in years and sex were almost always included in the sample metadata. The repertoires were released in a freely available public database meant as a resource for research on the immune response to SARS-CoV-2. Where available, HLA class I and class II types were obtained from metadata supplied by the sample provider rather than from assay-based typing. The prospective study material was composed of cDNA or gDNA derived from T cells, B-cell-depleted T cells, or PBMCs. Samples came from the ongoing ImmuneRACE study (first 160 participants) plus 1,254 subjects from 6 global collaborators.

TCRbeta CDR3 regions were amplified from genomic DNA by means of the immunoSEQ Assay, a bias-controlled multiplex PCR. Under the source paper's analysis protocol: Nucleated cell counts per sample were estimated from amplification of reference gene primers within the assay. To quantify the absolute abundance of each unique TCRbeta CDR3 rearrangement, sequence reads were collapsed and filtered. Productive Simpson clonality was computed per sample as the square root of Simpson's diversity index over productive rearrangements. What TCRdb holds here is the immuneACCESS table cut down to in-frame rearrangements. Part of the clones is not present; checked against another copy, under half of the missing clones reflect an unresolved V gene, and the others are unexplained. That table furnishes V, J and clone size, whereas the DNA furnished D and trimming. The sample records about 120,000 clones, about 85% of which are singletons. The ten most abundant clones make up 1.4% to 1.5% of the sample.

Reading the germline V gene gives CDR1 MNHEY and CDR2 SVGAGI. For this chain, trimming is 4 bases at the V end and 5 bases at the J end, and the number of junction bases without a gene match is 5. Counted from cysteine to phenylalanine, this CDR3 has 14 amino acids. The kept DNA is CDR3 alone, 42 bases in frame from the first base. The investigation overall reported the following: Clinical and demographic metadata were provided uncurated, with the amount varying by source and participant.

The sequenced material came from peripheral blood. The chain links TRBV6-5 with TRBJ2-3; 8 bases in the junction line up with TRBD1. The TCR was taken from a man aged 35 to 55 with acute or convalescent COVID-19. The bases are TGTGCCAGCAGTTCACGGACAGGGAAAGATACGCAGTATTTT. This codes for CASSSRTGKDTQYF.